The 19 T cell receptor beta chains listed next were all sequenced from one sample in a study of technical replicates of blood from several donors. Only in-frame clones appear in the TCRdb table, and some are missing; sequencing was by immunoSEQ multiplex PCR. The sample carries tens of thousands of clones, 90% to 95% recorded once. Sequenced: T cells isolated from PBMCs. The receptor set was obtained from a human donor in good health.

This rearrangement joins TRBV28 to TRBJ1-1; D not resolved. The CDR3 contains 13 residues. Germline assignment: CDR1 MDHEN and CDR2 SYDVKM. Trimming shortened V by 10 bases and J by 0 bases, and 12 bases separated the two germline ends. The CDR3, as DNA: TGTGCCATCGGAGGACGCATGAACACTGAAGCTTTCTTT. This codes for CAIGGRMNTEAFF.

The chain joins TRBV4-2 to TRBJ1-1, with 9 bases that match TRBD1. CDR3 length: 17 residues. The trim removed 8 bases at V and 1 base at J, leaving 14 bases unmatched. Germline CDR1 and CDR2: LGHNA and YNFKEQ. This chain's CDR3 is CASGPGQGADQNTEAFF. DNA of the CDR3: TGTGCCAGCGGACCGGGACAGGGCGCCGACCAGAACACTGAAGCTTTCTTT.

CDR3 sequence reads: CASGFLAGEPTGELFF. CDR3 coding DNA: TGTGCTAGTGGGTTCCTAGCGGGGGAACCTACCGGGGAGCTGTTTTTT. This chain links TRBV12-5 with TRBJ2-2, with TRBD2 identical over 10 bases. The V segment lost 6 bases and the J segment 5 bases; nucleotides outside the gene matches: 9. This CDR3 spans 16 amino acids. The germline gives CDR1 LGHNT, CDR2 FRNRAP. Full variable domain (remainder filled in from reference TRBV12-5 and TRBJ2-2): DARVTQTPRHKVTEMGQEVTMRCQPILGHNTVFWYRQTMMQGLELLAYFRNRAPLDDSGMPKDRFSAEMPDATLATLKIQPSEPRDSAVYFCASGFLAGEPTGELFFGEGSRLTVL.

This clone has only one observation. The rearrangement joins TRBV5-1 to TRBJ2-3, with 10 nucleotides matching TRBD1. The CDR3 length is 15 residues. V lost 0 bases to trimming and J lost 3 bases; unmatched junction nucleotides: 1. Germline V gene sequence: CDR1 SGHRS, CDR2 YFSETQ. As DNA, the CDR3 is TGCGCCAGCAGCTTGGTGGGACAGGGGACAGATACGCAGTATTTT. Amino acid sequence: CASSLVGQGTDTQYF.

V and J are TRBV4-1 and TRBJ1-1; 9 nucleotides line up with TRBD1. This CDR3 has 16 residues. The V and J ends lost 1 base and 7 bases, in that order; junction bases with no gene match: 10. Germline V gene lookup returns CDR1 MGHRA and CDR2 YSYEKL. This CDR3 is CASSQVKPGQGVEAFF. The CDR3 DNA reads TGCGCCAGCAGCCAAGTCAAGCCGGGACAGGGCGTTGAAGCTTTCTTT.

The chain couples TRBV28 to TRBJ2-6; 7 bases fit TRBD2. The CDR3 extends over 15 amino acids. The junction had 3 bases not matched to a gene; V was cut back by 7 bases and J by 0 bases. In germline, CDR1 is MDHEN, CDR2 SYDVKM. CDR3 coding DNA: TGTGCCAGCAACGGGGGGAGCTCTGGGGCCAACGTCCTGACTTTC. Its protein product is CASNGGSSGANVLTF.

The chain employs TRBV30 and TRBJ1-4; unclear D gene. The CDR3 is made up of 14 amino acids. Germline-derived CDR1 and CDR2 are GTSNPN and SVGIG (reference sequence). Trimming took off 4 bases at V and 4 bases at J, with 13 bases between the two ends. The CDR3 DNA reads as TGTGCCTGGACTCCTGGGCCCTATAATGAAAAACTGTTTTTT. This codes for CAWTPGPYNEKLFF.

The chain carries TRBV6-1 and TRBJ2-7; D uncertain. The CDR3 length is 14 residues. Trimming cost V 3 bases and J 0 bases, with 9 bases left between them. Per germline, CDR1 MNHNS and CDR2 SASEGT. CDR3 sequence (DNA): TGTGCCAGCAGTGACCAAAGGAGCTCCTACGAGCAGTACTTC. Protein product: CASSDQRSSYEQYF.

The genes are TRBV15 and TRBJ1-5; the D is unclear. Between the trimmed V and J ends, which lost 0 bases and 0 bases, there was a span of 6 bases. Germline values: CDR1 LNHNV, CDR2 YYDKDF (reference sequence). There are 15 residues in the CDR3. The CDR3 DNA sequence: TGTGCCACCAGCAGAGATAGCAGTAGCAATCAGCCCCAGCATTTT. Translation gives CATSRDSSSNQPQHF.

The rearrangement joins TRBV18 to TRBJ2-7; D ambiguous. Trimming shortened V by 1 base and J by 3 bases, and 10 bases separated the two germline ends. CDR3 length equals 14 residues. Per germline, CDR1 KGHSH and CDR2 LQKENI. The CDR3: CASSPRAVNYEQYF. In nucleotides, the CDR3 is TGTGCCAGCTCACCACGGGCCGTGAACTACGAGCAGTACTTC.

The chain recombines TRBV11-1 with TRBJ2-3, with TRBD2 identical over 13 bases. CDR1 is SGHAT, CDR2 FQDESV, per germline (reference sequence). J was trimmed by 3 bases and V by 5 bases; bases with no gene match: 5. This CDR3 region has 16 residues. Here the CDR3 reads CASSPRLAGGTDTQYF. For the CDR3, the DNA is TGTGCCAGCAGCCCGCGACTAGCGGGGGGTACAGATACGCAGTATTTT.

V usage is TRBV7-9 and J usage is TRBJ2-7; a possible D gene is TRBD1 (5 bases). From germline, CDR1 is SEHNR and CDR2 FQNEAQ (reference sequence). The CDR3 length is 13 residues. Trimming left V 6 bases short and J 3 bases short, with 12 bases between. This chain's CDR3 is CASRRTGNYEQYF. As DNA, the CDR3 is TGTGCCAGCAGAAGAACAGGTAACTACGAGCAGTACTTC.

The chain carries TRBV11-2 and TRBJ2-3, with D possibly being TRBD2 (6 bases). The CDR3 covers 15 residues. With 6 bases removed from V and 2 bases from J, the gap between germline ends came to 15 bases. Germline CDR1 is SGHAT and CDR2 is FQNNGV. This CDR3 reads CASRRRERVTDTQYF. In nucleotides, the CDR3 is TGTGCCAGCAGACGGCGGGAAAGAGTCACAGATACGCAGTATTTT.

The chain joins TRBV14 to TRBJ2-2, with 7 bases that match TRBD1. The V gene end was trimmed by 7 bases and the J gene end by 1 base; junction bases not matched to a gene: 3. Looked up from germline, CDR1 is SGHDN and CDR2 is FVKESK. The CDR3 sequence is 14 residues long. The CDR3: CASNGQVNTGELFF. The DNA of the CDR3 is TGTGCCAGCAACGGACAGGTGAACACCGGGGAGCTGTTTTTT.

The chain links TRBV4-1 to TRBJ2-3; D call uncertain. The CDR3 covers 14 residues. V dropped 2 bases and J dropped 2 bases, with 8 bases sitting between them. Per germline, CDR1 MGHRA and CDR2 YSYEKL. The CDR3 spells CASSQTAITDTQYF. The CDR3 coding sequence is TGCGCCAGCAGCCAAACCGCGATCACAGATACGCAGTATTTT.

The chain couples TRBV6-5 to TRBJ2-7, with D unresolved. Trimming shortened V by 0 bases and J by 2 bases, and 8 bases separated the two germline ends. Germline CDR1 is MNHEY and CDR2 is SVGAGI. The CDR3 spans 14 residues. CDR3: CASSYSMGPYEQYF. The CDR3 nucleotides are TGTGCCAGCAGTTACTCGATGGGCCCCTACGAGCAGTACTTC.

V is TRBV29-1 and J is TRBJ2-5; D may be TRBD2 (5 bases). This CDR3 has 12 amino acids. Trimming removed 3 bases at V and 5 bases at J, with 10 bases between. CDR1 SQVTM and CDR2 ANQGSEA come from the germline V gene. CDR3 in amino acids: CSVDGNRETQYF. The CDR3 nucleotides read TGCAGCGTTGACGGGAACCGGGAGACCCAGTACTTC.

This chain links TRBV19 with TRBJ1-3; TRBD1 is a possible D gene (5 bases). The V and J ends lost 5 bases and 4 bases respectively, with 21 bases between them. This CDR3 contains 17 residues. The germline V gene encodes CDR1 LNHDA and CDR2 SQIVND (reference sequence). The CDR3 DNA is TGTGCCAGTAGTCATTTCGAAAACACAGGTACCGGAAACACCATATATTTT. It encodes CASSHFENTGTGNTIYF.

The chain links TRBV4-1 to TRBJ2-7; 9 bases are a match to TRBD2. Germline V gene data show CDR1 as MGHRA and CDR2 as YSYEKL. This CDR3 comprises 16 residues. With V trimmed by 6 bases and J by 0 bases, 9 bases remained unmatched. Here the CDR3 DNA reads TGCGCCAGCAGTATCAGACTAGCGGCTACCTCCTACGAGCAGTACTTC. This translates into CASSIRLAATSYEQYF.